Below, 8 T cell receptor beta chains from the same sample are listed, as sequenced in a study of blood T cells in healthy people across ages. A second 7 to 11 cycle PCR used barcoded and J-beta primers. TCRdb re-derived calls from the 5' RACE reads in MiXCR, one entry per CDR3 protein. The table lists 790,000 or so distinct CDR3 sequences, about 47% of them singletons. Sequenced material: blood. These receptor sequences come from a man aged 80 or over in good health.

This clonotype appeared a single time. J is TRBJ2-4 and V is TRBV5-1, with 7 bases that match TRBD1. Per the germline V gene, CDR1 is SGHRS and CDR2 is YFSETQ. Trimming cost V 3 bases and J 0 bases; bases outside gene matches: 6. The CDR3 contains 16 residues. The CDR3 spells CASSSGRGPAKNIQYF. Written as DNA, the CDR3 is TGCGCCAGCAGCTCCGGAAGGGGGCCAGCCAAAAACATTCAGTACTTC.

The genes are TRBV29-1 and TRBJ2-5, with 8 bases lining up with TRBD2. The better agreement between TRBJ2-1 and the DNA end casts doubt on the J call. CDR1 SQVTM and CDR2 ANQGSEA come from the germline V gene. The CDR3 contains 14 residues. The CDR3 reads CSVATSATQETQFF. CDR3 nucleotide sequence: TGCAGCGTTGCGACTAGCGCAACCCAAGAGACCCAGTTCTTC.

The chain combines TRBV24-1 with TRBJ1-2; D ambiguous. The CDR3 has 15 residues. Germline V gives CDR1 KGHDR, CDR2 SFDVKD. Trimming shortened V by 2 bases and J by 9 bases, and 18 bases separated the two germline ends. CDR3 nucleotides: TGTGCCACCAGTGATTCTCTTGGAACGGCGCTCCGCTACACCTTC. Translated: CATSDSLGTALRYTF.

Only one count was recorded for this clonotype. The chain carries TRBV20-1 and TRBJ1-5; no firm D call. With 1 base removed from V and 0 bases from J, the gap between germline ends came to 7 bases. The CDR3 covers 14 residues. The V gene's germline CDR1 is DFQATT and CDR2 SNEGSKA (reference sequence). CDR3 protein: CSARARYSNQPQHF. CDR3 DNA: TGCAGTGCTAGAGCACGCTATAGCAATCAGCCCCAGCATTTT.

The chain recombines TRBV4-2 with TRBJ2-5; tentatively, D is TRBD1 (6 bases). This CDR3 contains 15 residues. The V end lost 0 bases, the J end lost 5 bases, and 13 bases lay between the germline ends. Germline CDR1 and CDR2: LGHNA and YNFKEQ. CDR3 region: CASSQDLRGWETQYF. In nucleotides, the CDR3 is TGTGCCAGCAGCCAAGATCTCAGGGGCTGGGAGACCCAGTACTTC.

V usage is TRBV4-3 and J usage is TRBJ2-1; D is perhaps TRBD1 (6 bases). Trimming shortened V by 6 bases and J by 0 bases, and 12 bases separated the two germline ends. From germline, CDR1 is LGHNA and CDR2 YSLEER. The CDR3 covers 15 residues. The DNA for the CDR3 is TGCGCCAGCAGTTCCGAGGGGGACTCCTACAATGAGCAGTTCTTC. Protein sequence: CASSSEGDSYNEQFF.

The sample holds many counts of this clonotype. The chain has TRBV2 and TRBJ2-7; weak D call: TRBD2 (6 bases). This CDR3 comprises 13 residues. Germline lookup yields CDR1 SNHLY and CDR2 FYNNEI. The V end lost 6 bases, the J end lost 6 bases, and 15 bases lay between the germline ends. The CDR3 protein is CASRQSRGGEQYF. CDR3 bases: TGTGCCAGCAGACAATCTAGGGGAGGCGAGCAGTACTTC.

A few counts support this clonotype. This CDR3 reads CASSQDTGIQSSYNEQYF. DNA for the CDR3: TGTGCCAGCAGCCAAGATACAGGGATCCAGAGCTCCTACAATGAGCAGTACTTC. V gene TRBV4-2 combines with J gene TRBJ2-1; the D gene is possibly TRBD1 (6 bases). The assigned J gene may be wrong: the sequence end matches TRBJ2-7 better. Germline CDR1 is LGHNA and CDR2 is YNFKEQ. The CDR3 extends over 18 amino acids.